This TCR beta chain came from a study of cytomegalovirus exposure and HLA in healthy donors. Notes on the study in general: Approximately 18,000 TCR beta sequences were associated with HLA alleles at 0.05 false discovery rate in a later analysis. With later analysis, a missense DCLRE1C variant became linked to TCR beta V- and J-gene trimming. In an earlier analysis, about 87% or about 30%: the productive usage of most TCR beta V segments.

As concerns this clone: Its antigen is still unknown.

The V and J ends lost 6 bases and 5 bases, in that order; junction bases with no gene match: 8. Germline loops: CDR1 SGHAT, CDR2 FQNNGV. This CDR3 is 14 amino acids long. PCR was performed using 60 Vbeta and 13 Jbeta primers. Sequenced by immunoSEQ multiplex PCR; TCRdb stores in-frame clones only, minus some. The repertoire shows 45,000 to 60,000 clones; the top ten hold approximately 2.4%. Sequences were obtained from PBMCs. The rearrangement links TRBV11-2 to TRBJ2-5; 8 bases are a match to TRBD1. This receptor was identified in a female donor in good health and CMV-seronegative. CDR3 in amino acids: CASSRPGGAETQYF. The CDR3 DNA follows: TGTGCCAGCAGTCGTCCAGGGGGCGCGGAGACCCAGTACTTC.